The clone carrying this T cell receptor beta chain was seen once. There are 15 residues in the CDR3. Trimming took 5 bases from V and 0 from J, leaving 13 bases between them. Germline V lookup: CDR1 SGDLS, CDR2 YYNGEE. This sample was taken from a study of T cell responses to AZD1222 COVID-19 vaccine. Assay used: immunoSEQ multiplex PCR; TCRdb lists only in-frame clones, some missing. The sample records more than 150,000 clones, around 90% being singletons. The sequence was collected from an adult in good health. This sequence joins TRBV9 and TRBJ2-3; no clear D. The sequenced sample was peripheral blood, obtained on day 0 of AZD1222 vaccination. The CDR3 reads CASRAFLGSTDTQYF. The CDR3 coding sequence is TGTGCCAGCAGGGCCTTCCTTGGGAGCACAGATACGCAGTATTTT. The variable domain in full, completed from reference TRBV9 and TRBJ2-3, reads DSGVTQTPKHLITATGQRVTLRCSPRSGDLSVYWYQQSLDQGLQFLIQYYNGEERAKGNILERFSAQQFPDLHSELNLSSLELGDSALYFCASRAFLGSTDTQYFGPGTRLTVL.